This T cell receptor beta chain was captured by sequencing in a study of T cells in Graves' hyperthyroidism and ophthalmopathy. Across the study: The authors collected peripheral blood at initial diagnosis, before any treatment.

This clonotype was recorded at least ten times. Per germline, CDR1 GTSNPN and CDR2 SVGIG (reference sequence). This CDR3 has 13 residues. Trimming took off 0 bases at V and 5 bases at J, with 10 bases between the two ends. Amplification of TCR beta CDR3 regions was performed using RNA transcripts as template. HTBI primers were employed in a first-round RT-PCR of the TCR CDR3. TCRdb ran MiXCR on the multiplex PCR reads and lists one entry per CDR3 protein. The sample has approximately 430,000 distinct CDR3 sequences, roughly 15% seen once. Uncontrolled infection, other autoimmune disease, pregnancy or lactation barred patients from enrollment.

The sequence was collected from a man aged 18 to 29 with Graves' ophthalmopathy. The chain is built from TRBV30 and TRBJ1-2; possibly TRBD1 for D (5 bases). The source material was blood. The CDR3 region is CAWSVGRTYGYTF. In DNA, the CDR3 is TGTGCCTGGAGTGTAGGGCGGACATATGGCTACACCTTC.